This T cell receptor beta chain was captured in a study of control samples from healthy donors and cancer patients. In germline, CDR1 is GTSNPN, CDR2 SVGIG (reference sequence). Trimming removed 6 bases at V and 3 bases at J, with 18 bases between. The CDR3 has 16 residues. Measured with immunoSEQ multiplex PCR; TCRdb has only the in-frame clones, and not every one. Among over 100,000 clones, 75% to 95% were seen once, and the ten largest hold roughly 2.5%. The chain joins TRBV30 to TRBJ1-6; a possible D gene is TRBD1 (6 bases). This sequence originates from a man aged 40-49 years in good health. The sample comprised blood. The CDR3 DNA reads TGTGCCTGCCGAGGGGACACTGGGTACTATAATTCACCCCTCCACTTT. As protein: CACRGDTGYYNSPLHF.